This T cell receptor (beta chain) was obtained from a study of cytomegalovirus exposure and HLA in healthy donors. Overall study results and limits: Sequencing probably produced one cluster of sequence variants that were highly shared.

The primer mix had 60 Vbeta and 13 Jbeta primers. Method: immunoSEQ multiplex PCR; TCRdb's copy keeps in-frame clones and lacks some. The sample records around 170,000 clones, approximately 84% being singletons. Trimming cost V 1 base and J 5 bases; bases outside gene matches: 2. The CDR3 has 13 residues. Germline CDR1 and CDR2: GTSNPN and SVGIG (reference sequence). With regard to this clone: Its antigen remains unidentified.

This clonotype was sampled from a woman in her forties or fifties in good health and CMV-seropositive. Sequences were obtained from PBMCs. The gene calls are TRBV30 and TRBJ1-5; the match to TRBD1 covers 7 bases. CDR3 sequence reads: CAWSAGGDQPQHF. The CDR3 nucleotides are TGTGCCTGGAGTGCAGGGGGTGATCAGCCCCAGCATTTT.